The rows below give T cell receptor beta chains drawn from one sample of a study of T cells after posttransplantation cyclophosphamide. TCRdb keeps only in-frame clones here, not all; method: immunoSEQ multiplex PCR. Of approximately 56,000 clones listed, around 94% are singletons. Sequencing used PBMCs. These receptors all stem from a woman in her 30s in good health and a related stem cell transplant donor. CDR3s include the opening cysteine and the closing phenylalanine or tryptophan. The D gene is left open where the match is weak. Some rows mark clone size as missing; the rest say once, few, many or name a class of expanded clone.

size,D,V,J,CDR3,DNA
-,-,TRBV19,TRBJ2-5,CASSMGLQETQYF,TGTGCCAGTAGTATGGGGCTCCAAGAGACCCAGTACTTC
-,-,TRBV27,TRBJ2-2,CASTPGANTGELFF,TGTGCCAGCACCCCGGGGGCGAACACCGGGGAGCTGTTTTTT
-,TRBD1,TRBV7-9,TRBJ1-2,CASSFGQGNYGYTF,TGTGCCAGCAGCTTTGGACAGGGCAACTATGGCTACACCTTC
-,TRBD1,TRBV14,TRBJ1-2,CASSPLGQEDFYGYTF,TGTGCCAGCAGCCCTCTAGGACAGGAGGACTTTTATGGCTACACCTTC
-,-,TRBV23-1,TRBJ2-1,CASSQGRRVSYNEQFF,TGCGCCAGCAGTCAAGGTCGCAGGGTGAGCTACAATGAGCAGTTCTTC
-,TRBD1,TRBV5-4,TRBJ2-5,CASSSSGTGGFETQYF,TGTGCCAGCAGCTCCTCCGGGACAGGGGGCTTCGAGACCCAGTACTTC
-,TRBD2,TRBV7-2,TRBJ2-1,CASSSRTSGGTGEQFF,TGTGCCAGCAGCTCCCGGACTAGCGGGGGTACCGGTGAGCAGTTCTTC
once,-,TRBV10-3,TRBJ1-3,CAISESFIGNTIYF,TGTGCCATCAGTGAGTCATTTATCGGAAACACCATATATTTT
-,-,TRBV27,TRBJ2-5,CASSPFRHETQYF,TGTGCCAGCAGTCCTTTCCGACACGAGACCCAGTACTTC
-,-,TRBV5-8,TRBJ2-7,CASSLGLGDSYF,TGTGCCAGCAGCTTAGGTTTGGGGGACTCGTACTTC
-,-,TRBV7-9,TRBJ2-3,CASVRDTDTQYF,TGTGCCAGCGTCAGGGACACAGATACGCAGTATTTT
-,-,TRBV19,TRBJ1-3,CASSIDSAASGNTIYF,TGTGCCAGTAGTATAGATTCGGCGGCCTCTGGAAACACCATATATTTT
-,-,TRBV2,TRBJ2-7,CASSVQLQRAQQYF,TGTGCCAGCAGTGTCCAACTTCAGCGGGCCCAGCAGTACTTC
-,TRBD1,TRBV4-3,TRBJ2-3,CASSHQTGYGTDTQYF,TGCGCCAGCAGCCACCAGACAGGGTACGGCACAGATACGCAGTATTTT
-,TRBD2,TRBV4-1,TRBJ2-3,CASSQGLAGVDTQYF,TGCGCCAGCAGCCAAGGGCTAGCGGGGGTTGATACGCAGTATTTT
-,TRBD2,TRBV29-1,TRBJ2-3,CSVPDLGLAGGTFSTDTQYF,TGCAGCGTTCCCGATTTGGGACTAGCGGGGGGAACTTTTAGCACAGATACGCAGTATTTT
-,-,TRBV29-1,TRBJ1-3,CSVEVSGNTIYF,TGCAGCGTGGAGGTCTCTGGAAACACCATATATTTT
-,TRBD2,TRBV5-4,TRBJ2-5,CASSSKAGARETQYF,TGTGCCAGCAGCTCTAAAGCGGGGGCCAGGGAGACCCAGTACTTC
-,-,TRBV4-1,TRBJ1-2,CASSQVLRSYGYTF,TGCGCCAGCAGCCAAGTTCTCAGGTCCTATGGCTACACCTTC
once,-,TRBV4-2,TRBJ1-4,CASSQVPNPGVEKLFF,TGTGCCAGCAGCCAAGTCCCAAACCCAGGGGTTGAAAAACTGTTTTTT
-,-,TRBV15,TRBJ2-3,CATSRRSGSGTDTQYF,TGTGCCACCAGCAGGAGAAGCGGGTCGGGCACAGATACGCAGTATTTT
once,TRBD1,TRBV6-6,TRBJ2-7,CASKGARDIPYEQYF,TGTGCCAGCAAGGGGGCCCGGGACATACCCTACGAGCAGTACTTC
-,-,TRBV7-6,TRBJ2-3,CASSFWGDTDTQYF,TGTGCCAGCAGCTTTTGGGGGGACACAGATACGCAGTATTTT